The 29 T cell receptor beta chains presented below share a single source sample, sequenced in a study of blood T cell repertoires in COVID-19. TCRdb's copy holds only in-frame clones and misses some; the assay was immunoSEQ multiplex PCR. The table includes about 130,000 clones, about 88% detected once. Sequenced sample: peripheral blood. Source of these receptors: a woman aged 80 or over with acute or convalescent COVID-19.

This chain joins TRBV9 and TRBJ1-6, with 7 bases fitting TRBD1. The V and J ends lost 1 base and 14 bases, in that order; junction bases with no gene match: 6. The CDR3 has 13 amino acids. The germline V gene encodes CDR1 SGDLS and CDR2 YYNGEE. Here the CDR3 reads CASSVSTGVALHF. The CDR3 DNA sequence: TGTGCCAGCAGCGTATCTACAGGGGTGGCCCTCCACTTT.

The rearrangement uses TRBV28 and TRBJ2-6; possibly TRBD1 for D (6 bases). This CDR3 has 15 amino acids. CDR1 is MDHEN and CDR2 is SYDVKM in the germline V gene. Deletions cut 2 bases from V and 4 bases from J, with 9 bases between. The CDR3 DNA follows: TGTGCCAGCAGTTTAGCAGGGGTCGGGGCCAACGTCCTGACTTTC. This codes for CASSLAGVGANVLTF.

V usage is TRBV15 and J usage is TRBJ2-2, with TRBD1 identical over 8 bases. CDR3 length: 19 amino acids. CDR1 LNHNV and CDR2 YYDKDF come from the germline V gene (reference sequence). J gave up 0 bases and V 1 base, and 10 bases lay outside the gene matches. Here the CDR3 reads CATSRVSPGGAPNTGELFF. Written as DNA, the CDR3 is TGTGCCACCAGCAGAGTCTCTCCAGGGGGCGCCCCGAACACCGGGGAGCTGTTTTTT.

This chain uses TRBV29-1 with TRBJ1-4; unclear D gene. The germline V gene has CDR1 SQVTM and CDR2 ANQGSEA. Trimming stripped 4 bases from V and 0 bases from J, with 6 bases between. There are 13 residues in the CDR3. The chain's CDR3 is CSVVSPTNEKLFF. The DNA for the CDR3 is TGCAGCGTTGTATCTCCAACTAATGAAAAACTGTTTTTT. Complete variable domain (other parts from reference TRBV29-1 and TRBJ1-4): SAVISQKPSRDICQRGTSLTIQCQVDSQVTMMFWYRQQPGQSLTLIATANQGSEATYESGFVIDKFPISRPNLTFSTLTVSNMSPEDSSIYLCSVVSPTNEKLFFGSGTQLSVL.

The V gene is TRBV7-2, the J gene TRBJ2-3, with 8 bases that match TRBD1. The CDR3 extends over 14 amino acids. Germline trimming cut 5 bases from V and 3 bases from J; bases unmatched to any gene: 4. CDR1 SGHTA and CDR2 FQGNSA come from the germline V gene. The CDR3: CASSRRTGTDTQYF. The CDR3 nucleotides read TGTGCCAGCAGCCGGAGGACAGGGACAGATACGCAGTATTTT.

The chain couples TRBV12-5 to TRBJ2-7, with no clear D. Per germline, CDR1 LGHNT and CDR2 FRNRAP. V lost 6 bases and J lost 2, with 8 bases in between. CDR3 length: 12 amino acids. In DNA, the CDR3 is TGTGCTAGTGGCCTCAGTGCCTACGAGCAGTACTTC. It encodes CASGLSAYEQYF.

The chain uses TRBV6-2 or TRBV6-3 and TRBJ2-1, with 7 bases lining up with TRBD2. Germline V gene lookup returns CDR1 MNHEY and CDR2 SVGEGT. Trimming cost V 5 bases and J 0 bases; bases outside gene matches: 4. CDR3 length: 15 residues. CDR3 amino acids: CASSNLAASYNEQFF. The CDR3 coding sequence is TGTGCCAGCAGTAACCTAGCGGCCTCCTACAATGAGCAGTTCTTC.

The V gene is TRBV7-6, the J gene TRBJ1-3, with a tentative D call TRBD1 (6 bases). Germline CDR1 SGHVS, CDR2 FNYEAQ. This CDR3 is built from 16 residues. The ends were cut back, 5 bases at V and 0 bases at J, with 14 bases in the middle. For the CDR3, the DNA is TGTGCCAGCAGCCCACGGACAGCCTCCTCTGGAAACACCATATATTTT. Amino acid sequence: CASSPRTASSGNTIYF.

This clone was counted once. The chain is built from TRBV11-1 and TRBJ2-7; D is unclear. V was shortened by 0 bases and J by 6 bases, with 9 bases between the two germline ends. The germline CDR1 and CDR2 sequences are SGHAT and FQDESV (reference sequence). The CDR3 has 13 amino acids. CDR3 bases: TGTGCCAGCAGCTTAGCCCAGCGAGGCGAGCAGTACTTC. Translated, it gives CASSLAQRGEQYF.

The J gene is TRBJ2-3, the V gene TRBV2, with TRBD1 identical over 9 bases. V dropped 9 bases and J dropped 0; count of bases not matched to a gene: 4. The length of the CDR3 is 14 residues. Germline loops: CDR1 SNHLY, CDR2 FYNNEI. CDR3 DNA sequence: TGTGCCAGGGGACAGGGAAGAAGCACAGATACGCAGTATTTT. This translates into CARGQGRSTDTQYF.

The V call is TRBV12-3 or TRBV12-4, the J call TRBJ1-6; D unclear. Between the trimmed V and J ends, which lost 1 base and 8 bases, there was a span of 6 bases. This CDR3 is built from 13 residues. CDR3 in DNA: TGTGCCAGCAGTTTAGACTCCTATTCACCCCTCCACTTT. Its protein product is CASSLDSYSPLHF.

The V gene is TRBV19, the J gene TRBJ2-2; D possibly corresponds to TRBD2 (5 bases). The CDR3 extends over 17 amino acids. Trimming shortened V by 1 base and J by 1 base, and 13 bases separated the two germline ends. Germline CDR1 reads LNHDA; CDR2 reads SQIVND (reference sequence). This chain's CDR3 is CASSIVKLAQNTGELFF. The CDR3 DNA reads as TGTGCCAGTAGTATAGTTAAGCTAGCCCAGAACACCGGGGAGCTGTTTTTT.

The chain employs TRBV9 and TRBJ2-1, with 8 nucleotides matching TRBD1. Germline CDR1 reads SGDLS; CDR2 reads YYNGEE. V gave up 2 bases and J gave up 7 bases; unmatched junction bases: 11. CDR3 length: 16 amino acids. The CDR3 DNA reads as TGTGCCAGCAGCGTCGACCGGGACAGGCGGAGAAATGAGCAGTTCTTC. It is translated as CASSVDRDRRRNEQFF.

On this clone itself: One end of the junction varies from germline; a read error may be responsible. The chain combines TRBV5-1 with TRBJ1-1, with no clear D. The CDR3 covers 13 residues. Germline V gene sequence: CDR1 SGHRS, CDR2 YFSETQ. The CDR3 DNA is TGCGCCAGCAGCTTGGGACCGAACAGTGAAGCTTTCTTT. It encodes CASSLGPNSEAFF.

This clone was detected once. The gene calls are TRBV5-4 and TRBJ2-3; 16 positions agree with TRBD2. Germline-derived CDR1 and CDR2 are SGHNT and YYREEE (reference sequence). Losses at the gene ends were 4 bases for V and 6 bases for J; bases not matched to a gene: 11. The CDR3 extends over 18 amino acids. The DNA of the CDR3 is TGTGCCAGCAGCCAGGGGACTAGCGGGGGGGCCCTCGGGGATACGCAGTATTTT. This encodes CASSQGTSGGALGDTQYF.

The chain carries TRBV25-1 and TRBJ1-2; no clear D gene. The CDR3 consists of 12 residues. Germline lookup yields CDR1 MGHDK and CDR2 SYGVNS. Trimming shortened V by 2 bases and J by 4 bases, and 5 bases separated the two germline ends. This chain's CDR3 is CASSEGPYGYTF. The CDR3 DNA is TGTGCCAGCAGTGAAGGGCCCTATGGCTACACCTTC.

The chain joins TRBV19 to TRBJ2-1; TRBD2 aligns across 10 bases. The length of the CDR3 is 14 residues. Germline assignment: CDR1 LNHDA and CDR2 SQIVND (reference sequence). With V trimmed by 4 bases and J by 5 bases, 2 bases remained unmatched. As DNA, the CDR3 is TGTGCCAGTAGTAAACTAGCGGGGAACAATGAGCAGTTCTTC. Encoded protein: CASSKLAGNNEQFF.

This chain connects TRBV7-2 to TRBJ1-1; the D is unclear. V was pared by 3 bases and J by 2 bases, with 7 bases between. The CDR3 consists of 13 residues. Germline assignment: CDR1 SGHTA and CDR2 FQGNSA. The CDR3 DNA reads TGTGCCAGCAGCTTGTCAGGAAACACTGAAGCTTTCTTT. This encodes CASSLSGNTEAFF.

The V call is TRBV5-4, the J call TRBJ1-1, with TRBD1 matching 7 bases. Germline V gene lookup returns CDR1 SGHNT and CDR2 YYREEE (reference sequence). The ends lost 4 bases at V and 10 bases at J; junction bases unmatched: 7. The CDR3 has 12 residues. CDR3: CASSDGQEAAFF. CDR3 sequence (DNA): TGTGCCAGCAGCGATGGACAGGAGGCAGCTTTCTTT.

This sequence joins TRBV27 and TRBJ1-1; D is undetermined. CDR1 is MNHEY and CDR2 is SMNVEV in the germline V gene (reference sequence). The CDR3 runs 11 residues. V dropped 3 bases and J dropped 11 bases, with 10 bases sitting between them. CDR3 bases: TGTGCCAGCAGTTTTCGGTCGGTTGCTTTCTTT. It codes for CASSFRSVAFF.

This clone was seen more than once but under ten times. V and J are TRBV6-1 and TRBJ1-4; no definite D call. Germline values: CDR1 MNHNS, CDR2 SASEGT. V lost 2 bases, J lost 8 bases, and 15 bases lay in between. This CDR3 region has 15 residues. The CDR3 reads CASSETPLGEEKLFF. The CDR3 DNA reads TGTGCCAGCAGTGAAACGCCGCTGGGAGAGGAAAAACTGTTTTTT.

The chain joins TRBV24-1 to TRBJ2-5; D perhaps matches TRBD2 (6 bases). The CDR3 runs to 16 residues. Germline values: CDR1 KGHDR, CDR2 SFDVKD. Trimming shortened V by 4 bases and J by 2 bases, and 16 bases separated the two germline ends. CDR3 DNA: TGTGCCACCAGTGAGTACGCGGGGACGGGACAAGAGACCCAGTACTTC. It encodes CATSEYAGTGQETQYF.

In DNA form, the CDR3 reads TGTGCCAGCAGTACCGACAGGGTAGAGACCCAGTACTTC. This gives the protein CASSTDRVETQYF. V usage is TRBV6-5 and J usage is TRBJ2-5; 7 nucleotides line up with TRBD1. Germline trimming cut 5 bases from V and 4 bases from J; bases unmatched to any gene: 4. The CDR3 loop spans 13 amino acids. Germline-derived CDR1 and CDR2 are MNHEY and SVGAGI.

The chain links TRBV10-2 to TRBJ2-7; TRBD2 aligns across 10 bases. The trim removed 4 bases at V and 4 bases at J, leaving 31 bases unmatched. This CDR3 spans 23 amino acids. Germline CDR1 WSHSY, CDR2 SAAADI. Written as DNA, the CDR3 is TGCGCCAGCAGTGGAGGGGGCTCCCGGCGGAGTGGTGCGCTAGCGGGAGCCCGTTACGAGCAGTACTTC. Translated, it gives CASSGGGSRRSGALAGARYEQYF.

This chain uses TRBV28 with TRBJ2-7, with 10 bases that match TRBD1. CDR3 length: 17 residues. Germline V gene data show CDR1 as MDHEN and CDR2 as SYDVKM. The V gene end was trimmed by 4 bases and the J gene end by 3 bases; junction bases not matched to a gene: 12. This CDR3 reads CASSSYYSGTGDYEQYF. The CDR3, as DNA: TGTGCCAGCAGTTCCTACTACTCTGGGACAGGGGACTACGAGCAGTACTTC.

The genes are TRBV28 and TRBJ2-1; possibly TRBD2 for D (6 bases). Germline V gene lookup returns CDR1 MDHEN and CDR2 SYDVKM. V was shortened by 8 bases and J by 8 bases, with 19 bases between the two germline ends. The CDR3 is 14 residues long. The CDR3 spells CASLHSGSQYEQFF. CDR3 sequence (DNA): TGTGCCAGCCTCCATTCCGGGAGTCAGTATGAGCAGTTCTTC. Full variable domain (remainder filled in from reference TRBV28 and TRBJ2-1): DVKVTQSSRYLVKRTGEKVFLECVQDMDHENMFWYRQDPGLGLRLIYFSYDVKMKEKGDIPEGYSVSREKKERFSLILESASTNQTSMYLCASLHSGSQYEQFFGPGTRLTVL.

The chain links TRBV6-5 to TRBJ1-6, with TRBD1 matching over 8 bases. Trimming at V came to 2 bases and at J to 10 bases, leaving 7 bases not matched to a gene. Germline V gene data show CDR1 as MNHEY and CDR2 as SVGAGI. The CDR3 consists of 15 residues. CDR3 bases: TGTGCCAGCAGTTACAGTCAGGGGGCGCAGTCACCCCTCCACTTT. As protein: CASSYSQGAQSPLHF.

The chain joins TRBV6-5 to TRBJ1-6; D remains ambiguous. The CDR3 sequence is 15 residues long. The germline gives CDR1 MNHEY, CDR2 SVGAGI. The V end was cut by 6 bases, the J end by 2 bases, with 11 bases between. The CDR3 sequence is CASRPSGAYNSPLHF. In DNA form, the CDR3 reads TGTGCCAGCAGACCCAGCGGAGCCTATAATTCACCCCTCCACTTT.

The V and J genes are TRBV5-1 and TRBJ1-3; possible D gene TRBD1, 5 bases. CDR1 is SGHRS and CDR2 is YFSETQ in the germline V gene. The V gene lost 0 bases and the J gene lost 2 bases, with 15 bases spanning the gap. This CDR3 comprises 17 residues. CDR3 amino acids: CASSLAPDLGPGNTIYF. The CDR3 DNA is TGCGCCAGCAGCTTGGCCCCTGACTTGGGGCCTGGAAACACCATATATTTT.